This T cell receptor (beta chain) was retrieved from a study of blood T cell repertoires in COVID-19 (dated by TCRdb to the early 2020s). About the full investigation: Collaborator samples came from the United States, Italy and Spain and covered acute and convalescent phases of COVID-19. The prospective study material was composed of cDNA or gDNA derived from T cells, B-cell-depleted T cells, or PBMCs. The dataset comprised deeply sampled blood TCRbeta repertoires from subjects exposed to, actively infected with, or recovered from COVID-19. The repertoires were released in a freely available public database meant as a resource for research on the immune response to SARS-CoV-2. The samples were drawn from two sources: the first 160 participants of the ongoing ImmuneRACE study, and about 1,300 subjects contributed by 6 global collaborators. A de-identified subject ID, COVID-19 status, age in years and sex were almost always included in the sample metadata. Where available, HLA class I and class II types were obtained from metadata supplied by the sample provider rather than from assay-based typing.

The immunoSEQ Assay, a bias-controlled multiplex PCR, was used to amplify TCRbeta CDR3 regions from genomic DNA. Processing in the source paper ran as follows. The number of nucleated cells in each sample was estimated from the amplification of reference gene primers within the assay. To quantify the absolute abundance of each unique TCRbeta CDR3 rearrangement, sequence reads were collapsed and filtered. For each sample, productive Simpson clonality was calculated by taking the square root of Simpson's diversity index across productive rearrangements. In TCRdb, the immuneACCESS table is reduced to in-frame sequences with V and J assigned. These tables do not hold every clone; where another copy was compared, an unresolved V gene accounts for under half, and the others remain unexplained. V and J calls and clone size are given by that table; D and trimming were obtained from the DNA. Here the sample has some 260,000 clones; roughly 90% occur a single time. The ten largest clones add up to more than 5% of the sample.

Here is what the overall study found, with its caveats: The quantity of clinical and demographic metadata differed by source and by participant and was supplied without curation.

About this clone itself: Its specific antigen is unknown. Per-base qualities were not stored, and no clone one base away is much larger. The sample carries other DNA sequences with the same CDR3.

In the prospective study, participants were about 18 to 90 years old, resided in about 25 geographic areas of the United States, and were enrolled through a virtual design. In the prospective study, participants were assigned to cohorts based on the clinical history participants reported in a screening survey and a study questionnaire. In the prospective study, whole blood, serum and a nasopharyngeal or oropharyngeal swab were collected from each participant by mobile phlebotomists. Prospective study participants could optionally give additional blood draws and questionnaires over an approximately two-month period. Before DNA extraction, prospective study blood samples were shipped either frozen or at room temperature. Taken from the germline V gene (reference sequence), the CDR1 and CDR2 loops are LNHDA and SQIVND. The CDR3 sequence holds 13 residues, the cysteine and phenylalanine included. This entry keeps only the CDR3 DNA: 39 bases, framed from base 1. Trimmed from V: 4 bases; trimmed from J: 8 bases; junction bases lacking a gene match: 5.

This sequence originates from a woman aged 30 to 39 with acute COVID-19. In this chain, TRBV19 is recombined with TRBJ1-2; TRBD1 matches 9 bases in the middle. Specimen: PBMCs or T cells enriched from blood (not recorded which). The DNA sequence reads TGTGCCAGTAGTAACAGGGGGCGCAGGGGCTACACCTTC. This is translated as CASSNRGRRGYTF.